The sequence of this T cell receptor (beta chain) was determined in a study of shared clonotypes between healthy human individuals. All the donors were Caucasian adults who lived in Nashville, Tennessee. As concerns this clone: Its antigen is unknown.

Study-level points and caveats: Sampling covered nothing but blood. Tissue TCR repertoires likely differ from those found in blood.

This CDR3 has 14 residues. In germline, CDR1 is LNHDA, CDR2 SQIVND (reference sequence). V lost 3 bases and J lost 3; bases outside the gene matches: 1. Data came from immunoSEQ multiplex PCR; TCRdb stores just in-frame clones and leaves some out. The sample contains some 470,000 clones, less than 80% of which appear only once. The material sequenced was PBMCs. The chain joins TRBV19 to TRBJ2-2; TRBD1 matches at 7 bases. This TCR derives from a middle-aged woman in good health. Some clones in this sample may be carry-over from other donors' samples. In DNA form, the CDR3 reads TGTGCCAGTAGTATGGGACAGCACACCGGGGAGCTGTTTTTT. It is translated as CASSMGQHTGELFF.